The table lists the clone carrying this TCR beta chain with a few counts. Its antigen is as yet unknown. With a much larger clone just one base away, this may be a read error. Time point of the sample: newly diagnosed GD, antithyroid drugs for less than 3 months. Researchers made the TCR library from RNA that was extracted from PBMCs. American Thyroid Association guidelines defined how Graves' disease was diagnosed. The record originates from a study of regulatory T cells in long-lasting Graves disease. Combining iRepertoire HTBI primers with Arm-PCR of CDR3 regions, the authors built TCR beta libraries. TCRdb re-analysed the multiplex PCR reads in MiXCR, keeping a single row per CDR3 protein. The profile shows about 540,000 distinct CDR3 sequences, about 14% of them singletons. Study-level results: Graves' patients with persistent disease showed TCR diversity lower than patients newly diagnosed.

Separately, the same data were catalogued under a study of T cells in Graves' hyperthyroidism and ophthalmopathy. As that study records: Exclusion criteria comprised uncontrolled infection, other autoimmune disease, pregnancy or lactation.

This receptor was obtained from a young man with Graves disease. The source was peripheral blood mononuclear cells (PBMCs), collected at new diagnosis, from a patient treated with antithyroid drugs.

In DNA form, the CDR3 reads TGTGCCAGCAGTGAACCTCCGGGAGGGCGGAGGGGCTGCACCTTC. It yields the protein CASSEPPGGRRGCTF. The V gene is TRBV6-2 or TRBV6-3, the J gene TRBJ1-2, with D possibly matching TRBD1 (5 bases). The CDR3 totals 15 residues. In germline, CDR1 is MNHEY, CDR2 SVGEGT.